The 9 T cell receptor beta chains listed next were all sequenced from one sample in a study of spatial heterogeneity in lung cancer. Overall study findings and caveats: Expanded intratumoral alpha and beta TCR counts tracked tumor mutation counts.

TCRdb used MiXCR to reprocess the 5' RACE reads, holding one entry per CDR3 protein. This sample has about 6,000 distinct CDR3 sequences, with around 7% found just once. Sample time point: sample taken at primary tumor resection. The antigens for these receptors are not known. Sequencing used lung tumor tissue, obtained at surgery. The receptors originated from a female donor with early-stage non-small cell lung cancer.

This clonotype was picked up one time. The chain joins TRBV4-1 to TRBJ1-5, with TRBD1 identical over 8 bases. Germline V gene lookup returns CDR1 MGHRA and CDR2 YSYEKL. Losses at the gene ends were 4 bases for V and 7 bases for J; bases not matched to a gene: 18. The CDR3 loop spans 18 amino acids. The CDR3 DNA reads TGCGCCAGCAGCCCTTCCCCTCGCCAGGGGGCGTTTAGCCAGCCCCAGCATTTT. Translation: CASSPSPRQGAFSQPQHF.

This clonotype is labeled medium-sized. The CDR3 is CASSLQERPTDTQYF. CDR3 in DNA: TGTGCCAGCAGTTTACAGGAGCGGCCCACAGATACGCAGTATTTT. V is TRBV12-3 or TRBV12-4 and J is TRBJ2-3, with D perhaps TRBD2 (5 bases). Deletions cut 2 bases from V and 2 bases from J, with 11 bases between. The length of the CDR3 is 15 residues.

The sample holds many counts of this clonotype. V and J are TRBV20-1 and TRBJ2-5; D is tentatively TRBD1 or TRBD2 (6 bases each). The germline V gene encodes CDR1 DFQATT and CDR2 SNEGSKA (reference sequence). This CDR3 spans 13 amino acids. V lost 3 bases and J 3 bases, leaving 11 bases between the germline ends. CDR3 nucleotide sequence: TGCAGTGCTAGTGGGGGGCAGAAAGAGACCCAGTACTTC. Encoded protein: CSASGGQKETQYF.

This clonotype was detected ten times or more. V and J are TRBV20-1 and TRBJ1-6, with TRBD1 identical over 8 bases. CDR3 length: 15 amino acids. CDR1 DFQATT and CDR2 SNEGSKA come from the germline V gene (reference sequence). Losses at the gene ends were 3 bases for V and 3 bases for J; bases not matched to a gene: 4. CDR3 sequence reads: CSARGDRSYNSPLHF. The CDR3 bases are TGCAGTGCTAGGGGGGACAGGAGCTATAATTCACCCCTCCACTTT.

This clonotype showed up many times. V usage is TRBV9 and J usage is TRBJ2-2; no clear D gene. Germline V CDR1 and CDR2: SGDLS, YYNGEE. The CDR3 length is 14 residues. The V end lost 0 bases, the J end lost 3 bases, and 6 bases lay between the germline ends. CDR3 DNA sequence: TGTGCCAGCAGCGTAGCCCACTACACCGGGGAGCTGTTTTTT. Protein product: CASSVAHYTGELFF.

This clonotype was detected ten times or more. CDR3 coding DNA: TGCAGTGCTAGGAGGGGGTACCAAGAGACCCAGTACTTC. Amino acids: CSARRGYQETQYF. This rearrangement joins TRBV20-1 to TRBJ2-5, with D perhaps TRBD1 (6 bases). Trimming stripped 3 bases from V and 0 bases from J, with 8 bases between. This CDR3 has 13 residues. CDR1 is DFQATT, CDR2 SNEGSKA, per germline (reference sequence).

This clonotype is classed as medium-sized. This rearrangement joins TRBV5-4 to TRBJ2-7, with TRBD2 matching over 8 bases. This CDR3 has 14 residues. Germline lookup yields CDR1 SGHNT and CDR2 YYREEE (reference sequence). J gave up 4 bases and V 4 bases, and 7 bases lay outside the gene matches. The CDR3 here is CASSPGGGPYEQYF. The CDR3 nucleotides are TGTGCCAGCAGCCCGGGAGGGGGGCCGTACGAGCAGTACTTC. Using reference TRBV5-4 and TRBJ2-7 for the parts outside the CDR3, the full variable domain is ETGVTQSPTHLIKTRGQQVTLRCSSQSGHNTVSWYQQALGQGPQFIFQYYREEENGRGNFPPRFSGLQFPNYSSELNVNALELDDSALYLCASSPGGGPYEQYFGPGTRLTVT.

This clonotype was seen many times. The V gene is TRBV24-1, the J gene TRBJ2-2; 16 bases map to TRBD2. The CDR3 sequence is 20 residues long. V dropped 5 bases and J dropped 2; count of bases not matched to a gene: 10. Germline V lookup: CDR1 KGHDR, CDR2 SFDVKD. The chain's CDR3 is CATSARPGLAGGSNTGELFF. CDR3 sequence (DNA): TGTGCCACCAGTGCGCGCCCGGGACTAGCGGGAGGGTCTAACACCGGGGAGCTGTTTTTT.

This clonotype was seen repeatedly, ten times or more. The chain has TRBV11-2 and TRBJ2-5; D is unresolved. From germline, CDR1 is SGHAT and CDR2 FQNNGV. The V end was cut by 1 base, the J end by 6 bases, with 9 bases between. This CDR3 has 13 amino acids. The CDR3 region has the DNA TGTGCCAGCAGCTTAGTGGGGTACCAGACCCAGTACTTC. Protein product: CASSLVGYQTQYF.